This TCR beta chain was retrieved from a study of OX40 agonist ivuxolimab in advanced cancers. Study in general: There were three patients with partial responses, one having hepatocellular carcinoma and two cutaneous melanoma.

Trimming removed 8 bases at V and 3 bases at J, with 20 bases between. This CDR3 is 16 amino acids long. Germline V gives CDR1 SNHLY, CDR2 FYNNEI. The method was immunoSEQ multiplex PCR; TCRdb's version includes in-frame clones alone and lacks a portion of them. The table lists 8,000 to 10,000 clones, 80% to 90% of them singletons. The specimen comprised CD4+ or CD8+ T cells sorted from blood, sampled in a trial of the OX40 agonist ivuxolimab. The TCR comes from an adult with an advanced solid tumor such as melanoma, head and neck, liver or kidney cancer. The chain has TRBV2 and TRBJ2-1, with D tentatively TRBD1 or TRBD2 (5 bases each). CDR3 protein: CASPRWGCYDYNEQFF. For the CDR3, the DNA is TGTGCCAGCCCAAGATGGGGGTGTTACGACTACAATGAGCAGTTCTTC.